A single sample gave rise to the 2 T cell receptor beta chains below, sequenced in a study of control samples from healthy donors and cancer patients. The assay was immunoSEQ multiplex PCR, and TCRdb's table has in-frame clones only and misses some. Of roughly 200,000 clones in the sample, over 90% were seen once. Sequencing was carried out using blood. The receptors shown here come from a man in his forties or fifties in good health.

The chain links TRBV3-1 (or the pseudogene TRBV3-2) to TRBJ2-6; 8 bases agree with TRBD1. Germline V gene lookup returns CDR1 LGHDT and CDR2 YNNKEL (reference sequence). The CDR3 runs 17 residues. V gave up 1 base and J gave up 0 bases; unmatched junction bases: 2. The CDR3 protein is CASSQGTGNSGANVLTF. CDR3 sequence (DNA): TGTGCCAGCAGCCAAGGGACAGGGAACTCTGGGGCCAACGTCCTGACTTTC.

The gene calls are TRBV18 and TRBJ2-5, with TRBD1 matching over 9 bases. Germline lookup yields CDR1 KGHSH and CDR2 LQKENI. The CDR3 spans 16 residues. The junction had 8 bases not matched to a gene; V was cut back by 1 base and J by 5 bases. The CDR3 sequence is CASSPRGTGSSETQYF. The CDR3 nucleotides read TGTGCCAGCTCACCACGCGGGACAGGGAGTAGTGAGACCCAGTACTTC.